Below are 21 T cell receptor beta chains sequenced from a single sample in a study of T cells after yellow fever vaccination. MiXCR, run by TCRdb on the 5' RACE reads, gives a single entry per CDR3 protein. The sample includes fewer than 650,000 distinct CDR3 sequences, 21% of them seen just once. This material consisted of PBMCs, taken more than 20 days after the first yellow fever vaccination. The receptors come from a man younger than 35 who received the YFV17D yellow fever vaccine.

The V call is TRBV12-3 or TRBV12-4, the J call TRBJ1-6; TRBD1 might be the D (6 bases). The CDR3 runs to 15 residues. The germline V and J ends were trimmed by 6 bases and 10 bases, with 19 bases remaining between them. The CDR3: CASSLLGQYLSPLHF. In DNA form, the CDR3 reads TGTGCCAGCAGCCTACTTGGACAGTACCTCTCACCCCTCCACTTT.

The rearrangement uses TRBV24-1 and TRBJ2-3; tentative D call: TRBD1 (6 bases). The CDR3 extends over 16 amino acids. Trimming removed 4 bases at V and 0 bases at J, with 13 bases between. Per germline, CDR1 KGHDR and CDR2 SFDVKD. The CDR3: CATSEPQGSSTDTQYF. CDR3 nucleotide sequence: TGTGCCACCAGTGAACCCCAGGGGTCTAGCACAGATACGCAGTATTTT.

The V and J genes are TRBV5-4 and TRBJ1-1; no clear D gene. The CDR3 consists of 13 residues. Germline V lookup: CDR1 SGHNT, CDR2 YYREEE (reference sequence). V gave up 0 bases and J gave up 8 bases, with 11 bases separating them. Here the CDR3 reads CASSLGDTREAFF. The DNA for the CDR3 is TGTGCCAGCAGCTTGGGCGATACCAGAGAAGCTTTCTTT.

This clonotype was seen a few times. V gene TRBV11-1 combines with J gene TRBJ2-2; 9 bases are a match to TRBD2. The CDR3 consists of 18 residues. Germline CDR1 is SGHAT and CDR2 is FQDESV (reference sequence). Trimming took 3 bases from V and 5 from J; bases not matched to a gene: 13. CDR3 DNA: TGTGCCAGCAGCTTGAGCGCTGGCGGGGGGGCCAAGACCGGGGAGCTGTTTTTT. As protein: CASSLSAGGGAKTGELFF. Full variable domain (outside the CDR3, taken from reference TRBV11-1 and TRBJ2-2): EAEVAQSPRYKITEKSQAVAFWCDPISGHATLYWYRQILGQGPELLVQFQDESVVDDSQLPKDRFSAERLKGVDSTLKIQPAELGDSAMYLCASSLSAGGGAKTGELFFGEGSRLTVL.

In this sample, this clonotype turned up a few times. Here the CDR3 reads CASGTNYEQYV. CDR3 sequence (DNA): TGTGCCAGCGGGACTAACTACGAGCAGTACGTC. The chain combines TRBV28 with TRBJ2-7; 7 bases agree with TRBD2. The CDR3 spans 11 residues. J gave up 3 bases and V 8 bases, and 1 base lay outside the gene matches. Germline CDR1 reads MDHEN; CDR2 reads SYDVKM.

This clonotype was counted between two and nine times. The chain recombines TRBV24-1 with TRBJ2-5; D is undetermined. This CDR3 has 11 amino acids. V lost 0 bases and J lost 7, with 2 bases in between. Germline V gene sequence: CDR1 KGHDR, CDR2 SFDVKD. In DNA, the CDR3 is TGTGCCACCAGTGATTTGGCGACCCAGTACTTC. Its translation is CATSDLATQYF.

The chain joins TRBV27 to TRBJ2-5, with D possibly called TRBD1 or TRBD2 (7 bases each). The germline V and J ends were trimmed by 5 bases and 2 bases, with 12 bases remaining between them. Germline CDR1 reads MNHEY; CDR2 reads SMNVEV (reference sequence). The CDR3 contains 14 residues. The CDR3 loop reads CASSHQGGQETQYF. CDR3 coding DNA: TGTGCCAGCAGTCACCAGGGGGGGCAAGAGACCCAGTACTTC.

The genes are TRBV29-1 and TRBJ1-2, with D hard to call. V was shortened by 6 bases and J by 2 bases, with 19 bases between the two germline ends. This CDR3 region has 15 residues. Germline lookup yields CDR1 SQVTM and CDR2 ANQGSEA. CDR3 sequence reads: CSVLPLYTGNYGYTF. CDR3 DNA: TGCAGCGTCCTCCCCTTGTATACGGGGAACTATGGCTACACCTTC.

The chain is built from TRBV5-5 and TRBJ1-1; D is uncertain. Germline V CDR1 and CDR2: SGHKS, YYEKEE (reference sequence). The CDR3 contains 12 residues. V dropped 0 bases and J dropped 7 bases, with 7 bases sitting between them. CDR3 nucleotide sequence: TGTGCCAGCAGCTTGGGACGGGATGAAGCTTTCTTT. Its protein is CASSLGRDEAFF.

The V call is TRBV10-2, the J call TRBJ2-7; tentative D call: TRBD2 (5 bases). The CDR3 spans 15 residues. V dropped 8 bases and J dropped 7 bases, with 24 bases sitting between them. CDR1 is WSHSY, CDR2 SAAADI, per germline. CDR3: CASSQSAGLLKEQYF. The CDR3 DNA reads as TGCGCCAGCTCCCAATCCGCAGGACTTCTCAAGGAGCAGTACTTC.

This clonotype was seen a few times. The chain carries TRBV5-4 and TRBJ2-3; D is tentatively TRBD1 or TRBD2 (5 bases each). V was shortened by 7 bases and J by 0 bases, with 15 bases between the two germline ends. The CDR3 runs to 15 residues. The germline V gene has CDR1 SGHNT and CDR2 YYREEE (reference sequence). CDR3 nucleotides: TGTGCCAGCCAGCCAGGGACCCAGAGCACAGATACGCAGTATTTT. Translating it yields CASQPGTQSTDTQYF.

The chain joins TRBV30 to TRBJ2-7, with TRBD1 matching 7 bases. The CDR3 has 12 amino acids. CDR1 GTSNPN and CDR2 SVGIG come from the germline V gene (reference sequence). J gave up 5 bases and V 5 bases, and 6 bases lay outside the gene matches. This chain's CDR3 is CAWGQVFNEQYF. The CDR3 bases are TGTGCCTGGGGACAGGTTTTCAACGAGCAGTACTTC. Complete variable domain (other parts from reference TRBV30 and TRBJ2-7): SQTIHQWPATLVQPVGSPLSLECTVEGTSNPNLYWYRQAAGRGLQLLFYSVGIGQISSEVPQNLSASRPQDRQFILSSKKLLLSDSGFYLCAWGQVFNEQYFGPGTRLTVT.

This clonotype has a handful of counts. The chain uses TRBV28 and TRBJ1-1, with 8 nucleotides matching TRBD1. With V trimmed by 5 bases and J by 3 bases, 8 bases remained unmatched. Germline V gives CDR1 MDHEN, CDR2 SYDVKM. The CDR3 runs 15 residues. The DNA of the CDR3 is TGTGCCAGCAGTCACAGGGGGATTAGAGACACTGAAGCTTTCTTT. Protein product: CASSHRGIRDTEAFF. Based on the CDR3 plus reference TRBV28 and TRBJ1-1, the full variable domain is DVKVTQSSRYLVKRTGEKVFLECVQDMDHENMFWYRQDPGLGLRLIYFSYDVKMKEKGDIPEGYSVSREKKERFSLILESASTNQTSMYLCASSHRGIRDTEAFFGQGTRLTVV.

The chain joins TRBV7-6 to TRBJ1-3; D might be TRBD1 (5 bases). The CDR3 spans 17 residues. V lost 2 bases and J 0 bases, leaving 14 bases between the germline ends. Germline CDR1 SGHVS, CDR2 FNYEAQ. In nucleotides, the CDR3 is TGTGCCAGCAGCTTAAGCGTTGGGGCAGACTCTGGAAACACCATATATTTT. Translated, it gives CASSLSVGADSGNTIYF.

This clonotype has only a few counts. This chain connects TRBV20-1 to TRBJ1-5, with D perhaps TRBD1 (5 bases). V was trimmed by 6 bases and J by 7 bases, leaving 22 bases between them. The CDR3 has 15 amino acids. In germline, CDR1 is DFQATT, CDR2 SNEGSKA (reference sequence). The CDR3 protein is CSAPVPGRTIQPQHF. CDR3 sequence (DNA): TGCAGTGCCCCCGTACCGGGACGCACGATCCAGCCCCAGCATTTT.

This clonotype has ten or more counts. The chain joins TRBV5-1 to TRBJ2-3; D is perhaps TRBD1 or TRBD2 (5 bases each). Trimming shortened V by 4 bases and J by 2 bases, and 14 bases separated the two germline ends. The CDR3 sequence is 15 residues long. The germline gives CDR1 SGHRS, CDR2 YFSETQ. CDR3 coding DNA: TGCGCCAGCAGCCCCGACAGTGGACTCACAGATACGCAGTATTTT. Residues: CASSPDSGLTDTQYF. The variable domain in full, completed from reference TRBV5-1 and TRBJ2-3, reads KAGVTQTPRYLIKTRGQQVTLSCSPISGHRSVSWYQQTPGQGLQFLFEYFSETQRNKGNFPGRFSGRQFSNSRSEMNVSTLELGDSALYLCASSPDSGLTDTQYFGPGTRLTVL.

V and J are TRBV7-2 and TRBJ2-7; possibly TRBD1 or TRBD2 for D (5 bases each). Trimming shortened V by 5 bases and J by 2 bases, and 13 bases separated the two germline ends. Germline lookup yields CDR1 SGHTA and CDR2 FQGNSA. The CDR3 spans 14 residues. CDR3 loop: CASSPSRAAYEQYF. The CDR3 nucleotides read TGTGCCAGCAGCCCTAGCAGGGCAGCCTACGAGCAGTACTTC. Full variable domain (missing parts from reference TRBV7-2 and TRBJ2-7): GAGVSQSPSNKVTEKGKDVELRCDPISGHTALYWYRQSLGQGLEFLIYFQGNSAPDKSGLPSDRFSAERTGGSVSTLTIQRTQQEDSAVYLCASSPSRAAYEQYFGPGTRLTVT.

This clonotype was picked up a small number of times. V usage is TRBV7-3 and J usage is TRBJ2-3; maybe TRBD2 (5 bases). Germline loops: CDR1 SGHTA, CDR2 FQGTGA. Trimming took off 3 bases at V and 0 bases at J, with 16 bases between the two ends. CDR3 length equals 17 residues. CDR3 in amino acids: CASSFFSGSPSTDTQYF. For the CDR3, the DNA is TGTGCCAGCAGCTTTTTCAGCGGAAGCCCTAGCACAGATACGCAGTATTTT.

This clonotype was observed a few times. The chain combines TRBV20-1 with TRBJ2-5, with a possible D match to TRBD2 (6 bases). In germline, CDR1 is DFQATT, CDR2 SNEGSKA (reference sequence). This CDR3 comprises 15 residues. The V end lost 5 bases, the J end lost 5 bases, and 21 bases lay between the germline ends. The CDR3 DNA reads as TGCAGTGCTGAGGCTTCGGCACGTGGGGGGGAGACCCAGTACTTC. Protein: CSAEASARGGETQYF.

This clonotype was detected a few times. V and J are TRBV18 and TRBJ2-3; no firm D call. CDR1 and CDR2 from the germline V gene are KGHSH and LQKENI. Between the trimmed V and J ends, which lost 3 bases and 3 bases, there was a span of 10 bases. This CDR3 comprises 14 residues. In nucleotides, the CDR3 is TGTGCCAGCTCACCTCGTGGAGAGACAGATACGCAGTATTTT. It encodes CASSPRGETDTQYF.

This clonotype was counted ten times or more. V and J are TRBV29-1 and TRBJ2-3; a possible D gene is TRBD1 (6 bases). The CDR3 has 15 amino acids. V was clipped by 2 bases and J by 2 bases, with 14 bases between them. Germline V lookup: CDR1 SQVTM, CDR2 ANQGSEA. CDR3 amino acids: CSVEQGISATDTQYF. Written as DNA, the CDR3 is TGCAGCGTTGAACAGGGGATTTCCGCCACAGATACGCAGTATTTT.